This T cell receptor (beta chain) appears in the sequencing data of a study of blood T cell repertoires in COVID-19. Sequencing was performed with immunoSEQ multiplex PCR; in TCRdb, only in-frame clones are kept and a portion is missing. The sample lists over 65,000 clones; roughly three quarters were seen once. Germline assignment: CDR1 SGHDT and CDR2 YYEEEE. The germline V and J ends were trimmed by 3 bases and 2 bases, with 17 bases remaining between them. The length of the CDR3 is 16 residues. This chain links TRBV5-6 with TRBJ1-1; D gene unclear. This clonotype was obtained from a human donor in a cohort sampled during active COVID-19. Source material: peripheral blood. The CDR3: CASSWGGPNINTEAFF. DNA for the CDR3: TGTGCCAGCAGCTGGGGAGGGCCCAACATAAACACTGAAGCTTTCTTT. The full variable domain, its missing parts supplied by reference TRBV5-6 and TRBJ1-1, is DAGVTQSPTHLIKTRGQQVTLRCSPKSGHDTVSWYQQALGQGPQFIFQYYEEEERQRGNFPDRFSGHQFPNYSSELNVNALLLGDSALYLCASSWGGPNINTEAFFGQGTRLTVV.